The 26 T cell receptor beta chains below come from one sample, sequenced in a study of blood T cell repertoires in COVID-19. Libraries were prepared by immunoSEQ multiplex PCR; TCRdb keeps only in-frame clonotypes and omits some of them. The profile shows under 150,000 clones, 80% to 90% of them singletons. Sequencing was done on a sample of peripheral blood. The receptors were gathered from a human donor in a cohort sampled during active COVID-19.

V usage is TRBV6-5 and J usage is TRBJ1-2; D gene unclear. V gave up 8 bases and J gave up 1 base, with 8 bases separating them. Germline-derived CDR1 and CDR2 are MNHEY and SVGAGI. This CDR3 region has 12 residues. The CDR3 coding sequence is TGTGCCAGCTGGCGGGGTAACTATGGCTACACCTTC. It encodes CASWRGNYGYTF.

This chain connects TRBV15 to TRBJ1-5; TRBD1 matches 8 bases. CDR1 and CDR2 (germline): LNHNV, YYDKDF (reference sequence). This CDR3 contains 16 residues. J lost 4 bases, V lost 2 bases, and 7 bases had no gene match. CDR3 region: CATSRLRTGRNQPQHF. The CDR3 coding sequence is TGTGCCACCAGCAGACTTCGGACAGGGAGGAATCAGCCCCAGCATTTT.

The J gene is TRBJ2-1, the V gene TRBV5-1; D is unresolved. V was pared by 4 bases and J by 5 bases, with 7 bases between. The CDR3 spans 12 residues. Germline lookup yields CDR1 SGHRS and CDR2 YFSETQ. CDR3 DNA: TGCGCCAGCAGCCAAGCCAACAATGAGCAGTTCTTC. Its protein product is CASSQANNEQFF.

The chain is built from TRBV11-3 and TRBJ2-3; D call uncertain. The germline V gene has CDR1 SGHNT and CDR2 YENEEA. The CDR3 is made up of 13 amino acids. The V gene lost 5 bases and the J gene lost 1 base, with 7 bases spanning the gap. The CDR3 sequence is CASSHRGTDTQYF. DNA for the CDR3: TGTGCCAGCAGCCACAGAGGCACAGATACGCAGTATTTT.

The chain combines TRBV19 with TRBJ2-2; the match to TRBD1 covers 9 bases. Germline CDR1 and CDR2: LNHDA and SQIVND (reference sequence). Trimming took 6 bases from V and 7 from J; bases not matched to a gene: 3. The CDR3 is 13 residues long. CDR3 sequence reads: CASRDRGCGELFF. The CDR3 region has the DNA TGTGCCAGTAGGGACAGGGGATGCGGGGAGCTGTTTTTT. The full variable domain, its missing parts supplied by reference TRBV19 and TRBJ2-2, is DGGITQSPKYLFRKEGQNVTLSCEQNLNHDAMYWYRQDPGQGLRLIYYSQIVNDFQKGDIAEGYSVSREKKESFPLTVTSAQKNPTAFYLCASRDRGCGELFFGEGSRLTVL.

The rearrangement uses TRBV10-3 and TRBJ1-1; possibly TRBD1 for D (5 bases). Trimming pared 0 bases from V and 6 bases from J, leaving 17 bases between. The germline V gene encodes CDR1 ENHRY and CDR2 SYGVKD. This CDR3 comprises 16 residues. CDR3 DNA: TGTGCCATCAGTGAGTCTCGGGAAAGCAGGGACTCTGAAGCTTTCTTT. Encoded protein: CAISESRESRDSEAFF.

The V call is TRBV6-5, the J call TRBJ2-7; D is unresolved. Germline CDR1 MNHEY, CDR2 SVGAGI. Trimming took 7 bases from V and 1 from J, leaving 8 bases between them. This CDR3 has 12 residues. The CDR3 DNA sequence: TGTGCCAGCATAGCCGGGTCCTACGAGCAGTACTTC. Translation gives CASIAGSYEQYF.

The V gene is TRBV5-1, the J gene TRBJ2-7; D might be TRBD2 (5 bases). V lost 4 bases to trimming and J lost 0 bases, with 8 bases between them. The CDR3 contains 13 residues. CDR1 is SGHRS and CDR2 is YFSETQ in the germline V gene. The CDR3 spells CASSTGNSYEQYF. The CDR3 DNA sequence: TGCGCCAGCAGCACCGGGAACTCCTACGAGCAGTACTTC.

This CDR3 is CASGRQETKETQYF. DNA of the CDR3: TGTGCCAGCGGGCGACAGGAAACCAAAGAGACCCAGTACTTC. J is TRBJ2-5 and V is TRBV18, with a tentative D call TRBD1 (6 bases). CDR3 size: 14 residues. The V and J ends lost 8 bases and 3 bases respectively, with 16 bases between them. CDR1 and CDR2 from the germline V gene are KGHSH and LQKENI.

Written as DNA, the CDR3 is TGCGCCAGCAGCCCGGAGGGGGGACAGGACGGTGTGTACGAGCAGTACTTC. Translation gives CASSPEGGQDGVYEQYF. The chain has TRBV5-1 and TRBJ2-7; 8 bases are a match to TRBD1. CDR3 size: 17 residues. The J segment lost 4 bases and the V segment lost 4 bases, leaving 16 bases of the junction unmatched. Germline V gene lookup returns CDR1 SGHRS and CDR2 YFSETQ.

This clone has a single count. This chain joins TRBV30 and TRBJ1-1, with TRBD1 as a possible D gene (5 bases). Trimming pared 2 bases from V and 7 bases from J, leaving 8 bases between. The CDR3 runs to 11 residues. Germline V gives CDR1 GTSNPN, CDR2 SVGIG (reference sequence). In nucleotides, the CDR3 is TGTGCCTGGAGTAGACAGATTGAAGCTTTCTTT. It specifies CAWSRQIEAFF.

This clone came up a few times. In nucleotides, the CDR3 is TGTGCCAGCAGCCAGGGATGGGACGGGGGGCGAGGCACCGGGGAGCTGTTTTTT. Protein sequence: CASSQGWDGGRGTGELFF. The chain carries TRBV3-1 (or the pseudogene TRBV3-2) and TRBJ2-2; a possible D gene is TRBD2 (7 bases). The germline V and J ends were trimmed by 3 bases and 4 bases, with 21 bases remaining between them. Germline V CDR1 and CDR2: LGHDT, YNNKEL (reference sequence). The CDR3 length is 18 residues.

This clone was seen only once. V is TRBV3-1 (or the pseudogene TRBV3-2) and J is TRBJ2-1; 10 bases map to TRBD1. The germline gives CDR1 LGHDT, CDR2 YNNKEL (reference sequence). V was clipped by 1 base and J by 10 bases; unmatched bases: 4. The CDR3 consists of 14 residues. CDR3 amino acids: CASSQGQGAGEQFF. The CDR3 region has the DNA TGTGCCAGCAGCCAAGGACAGGGGGCGGGCGAGCAGTTCTTC.

V gene TRBV5-6 combines with J gene TRBJ2-7; TRBD1 matches 7 bases. Per the germline V gene, CDR1 is SGHDT and CDR2 is YYEEEE. Losses at the gene ends were 0 bases for V and 6 bases for J; bases not matched to a gene: 9. The CDR3 covers 15 residues. The CDR3 reads CASSLGDRAPGEQYF. DNA for the CDR3: TGTGCCAGCAGCTTGGGTGACAGGGCGCCTGGCGAGCAGTACTTC.

V usage is TRBV5-1 and J usage is TRBJ2-7; D is possibly TRBD1 (6 bases). V was shortened by 3 bases and J by 0 bases, with 13 bases between the two germline ends. The CDR3 extends over 15 amino acids. Germline loops: CDR1 SGHRS, CDR2 YFSETQ. The CDR3 protein is CASSYLSDSSYEQYF. The CDR3 nucleotides read TGCGCCAGCAGCTACCTATCGGACAGCTCCTACGAGCAGTACTTC.

The chain couples TRBV5-6 to TRBJ2-1; maybe TRBD1 (5 bases). This CDR3 is 15 amino acids long. Deletions cut 4 bases from V and 0 bases from J, with 11 bases between. The germline CDR1 and CDR2 sequences are SGHDT and YYEEEE. The CDR3 DNA follows: TGTGCCAGCAGCAACAGGCTGAGCTCCTACAATGAGCAGTTCTTC. It specifies CASSNRLSSYNEQFF.

The CDR3 DNA follows: TGCGCCAGCAGCTTGACTACAGGCTCCACCGGGGAGCTGTTTTTT. Protein: CASSLTTGSTGELFF. The V call is TRBV5-1, the J call TRBJ2-2; D may be TRBD1 (5 bases). The CDR3 has 15 residues. Trimming stripped 1 base from V and 4 bases from J, with 11 bases between. Germline V lookup: CDR1 SGHRS, CDR2 YFSETQ.

This sequence joins TRBV6-5 and TRBJ1-2; 7 positions match TRBD1. V dropped 6 bases and J dropped 7; count of bases not matched to a gene: 11. This CDR3 spans 14 amino acids. Germline V gives CDR1 MNHEY, CDR2 SVGAGI. The CDR3 sequence is CASRGQLLWGGYTF. CDR3 DNA: TGTGCCAGCAGGGGACAGCTTCTATGGGGTGGCTACACCTTC.

The V and J genes are TRBV5-1 and TRBJ2-7; a weak D match, TRBD2 (6 bases). The CDR3 runs to 16 residues. The V end was cut by 5 bases, the J end by 2 bases, with 20 bases between. Germline V gene data show CDR1 as SGHRS and CDR2 as YFSETQ. The CDR3 reads CASRPRSGGLPYEQYF. CDR3 DNA sequence: TGCGCCAGCAGACCCCGCTCCGGGGGACTCCCCTACGAGCAGTACTTC.

This sequence joins TRBV3-1 (or the pseudogene TRBV3-2) and TRBJ1-2, with 7 nucleotides matching TRBD1. Losses at the gene ends were 5 bases for V and 8 bases for J; bases not matched to a gene: 8. Germline V CDR1 and CDR2: LGHDT, YNNKEL (reference sequence). The CDR3 is 13 amino acids. CDR3 in amino acids: CASSADRARGYTF. The CDR3 nucleotides read TGTGCCAGCAGCGCAGACAGGGCTCGGGGCTACACCTTC.

This clone was counted many times. The rearrangement links TRBV5-6 to TRBJ1-3, with D possibly TRBD1 on 5 matching bases. The V gene's germline CDR1 is SGHDT and CDR2 YYEEEE. This CDR3 is built from 15 residues. The V and J ends lost 4 bases and 2 bases respectively, with 13 bases between them. The CDR3 loop reads CASSRRQSTGNTIYF. CDR3 nucleotide sequence: TGTGCCAGCAGCCGACGACAGTCAACTGGAAACACCATATATTTT.

The CDR3 DNA is TGCGCCAGCAGCTCTATAGTAGCGGGGGGCATAGAGACCCAGTACTTC. Residues: CASSSIVAGGIETQYF. The V call is TRBV5-1, the J call TRBJ2-5, with 10 bases fitting TRBD2. The J segment lost 4 bases and the V segment lost 3 bases, leaving 9 bases of the junction unmatched. This CDR3 has 16 residues. From germline, CDR1 is SGHRS and CDR2 YFSETQ.

This clone was seen only a few times. This sequence joins TRBV10-3 and TRBJ2-2, with 15 bases aligning to TRBD2. The CDR3 totals 17 residues. Per the germline V gene, CDR1 is ENHRY and CDR2 is SYGVKD. V gave up 7 bases and J gave up 4 bases; unmatched junction bases: 7. The CDR3 DNA reads as TGTGCCATCACCGGGACTAGCGGGGGGCCAAGCACCGGGGAGCTGTTTTTT. Translation gives CAITGTSGGPSTGELFF.

V is TRBV6-5 and J is TRBJ2-3, with TRBD1 as a possible D gene (6 bases). The V and J ends lost 6 bases and 2 bases respectively, with 12 bases between them. Germline V lookup: CDR1 MNHEY, CDR2 SVGAGI. CDR3 length: 14 residues. The chain's CDR3 is CASRVRGATDTQYF. The CDR3 nucleotides read TGTGCCAGCAGGGTCAGGGGCGCCACAGATACGCAGTATTTT.

The V call is TRBV5-6, the J call TRBJ1-4; a weak D match, TRBD1 (6 bases). The CDR3 has 15 amino acids. V shed 5 bases and J shed 6 bases, with 17 bases lying between them. The germline V gene encodes CDR1 SGHDT and CDR2 YYEEEE. CDR3: CASRHTGLRDEKLFF. The CDR3 DNA follows: TGTGCCAGCAGGCACACAGGGCTAAGGGATGAAAAACTGTTTTTT.

The gene calls are TRBV29-1 and TRBJ1-1; D is ambiguous. The CDR3 covers 12 residues. CDR1 is SQVTM, CDR2 ANQGSEA, per germline. The ends were cut back, 3 bases at V and 5 bases at J, with 10 bases in the middle. Here the CDR3 DNA reads TGCAGCGTTGAGGAGGGTTCGACTGAAGCTTTCTTT. It translates to CSVEEGSTEAFF.